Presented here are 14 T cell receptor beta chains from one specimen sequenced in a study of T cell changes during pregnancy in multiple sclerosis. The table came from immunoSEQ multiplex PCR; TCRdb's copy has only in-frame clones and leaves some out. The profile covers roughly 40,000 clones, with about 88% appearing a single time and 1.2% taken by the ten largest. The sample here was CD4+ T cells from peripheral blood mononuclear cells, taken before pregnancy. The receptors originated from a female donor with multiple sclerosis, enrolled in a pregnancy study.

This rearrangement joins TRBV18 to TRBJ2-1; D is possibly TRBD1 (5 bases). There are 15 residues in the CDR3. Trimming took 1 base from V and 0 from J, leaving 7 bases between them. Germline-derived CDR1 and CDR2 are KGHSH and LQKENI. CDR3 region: CASSPQGYSYNEQFF. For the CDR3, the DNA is TGTGCCAGCTCACCACAGGGGTACTCCTACAATGAGCAGTTCTTC.

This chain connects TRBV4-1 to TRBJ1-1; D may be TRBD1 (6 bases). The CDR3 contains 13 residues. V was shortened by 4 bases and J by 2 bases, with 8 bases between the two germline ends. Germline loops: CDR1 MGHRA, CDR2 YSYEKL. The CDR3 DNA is TGCGCCAGCAGCCTGGACAGTAACACTGAAGCTTTCTTT. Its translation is CASSLDSNTEAFF.

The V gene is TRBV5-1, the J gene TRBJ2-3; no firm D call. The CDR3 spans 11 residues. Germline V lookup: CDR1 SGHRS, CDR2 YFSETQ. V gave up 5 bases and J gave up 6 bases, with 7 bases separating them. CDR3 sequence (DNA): TGCGCCAGCAGTCAACATGATACGCAGTATTTT. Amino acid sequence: CASSQHDTQYF.

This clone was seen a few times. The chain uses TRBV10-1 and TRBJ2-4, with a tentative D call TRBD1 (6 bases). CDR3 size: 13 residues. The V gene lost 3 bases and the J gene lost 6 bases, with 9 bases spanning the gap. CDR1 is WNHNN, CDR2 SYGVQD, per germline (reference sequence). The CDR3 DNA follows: TGCGCCAGCAGTGAAGGACAGATAAACATTCAGTACTTC. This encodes CASSEGQINIQYF.

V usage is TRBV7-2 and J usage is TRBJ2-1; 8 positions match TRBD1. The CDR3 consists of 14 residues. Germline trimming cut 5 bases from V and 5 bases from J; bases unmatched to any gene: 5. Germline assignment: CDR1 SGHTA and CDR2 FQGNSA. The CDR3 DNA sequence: TGTGCCAGCAGCGAAAGACAGGGGAACAATGAGCAGTTCTTC. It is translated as CASSERQGNNEQFF. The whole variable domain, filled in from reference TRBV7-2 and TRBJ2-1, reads GAGVSQSPSNKVTEKGKDVELRCDPISGHTALYWYRQSLGQGLEFLIYFQGNSAPDKSGLPSDRFSAERTGGSVSTLTIQRTQQEDSAVYLCASSERQGNNEQFFGPGTRLTVL.

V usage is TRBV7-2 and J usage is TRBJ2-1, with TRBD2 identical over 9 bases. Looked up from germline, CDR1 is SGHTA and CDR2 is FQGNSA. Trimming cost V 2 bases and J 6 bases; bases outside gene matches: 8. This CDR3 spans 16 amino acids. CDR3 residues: CASSLMMAGGLNEQFF. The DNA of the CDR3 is TGTGCCAGCAGCTTAATGATGGCGGGAGGGCTCAATGAGCAGTTCTTC.

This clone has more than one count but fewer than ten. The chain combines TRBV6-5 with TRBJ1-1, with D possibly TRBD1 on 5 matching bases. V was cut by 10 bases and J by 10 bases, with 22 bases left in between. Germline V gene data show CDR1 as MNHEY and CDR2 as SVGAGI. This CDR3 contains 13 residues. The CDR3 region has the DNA TGTGCCACCGACGACAGATTGGGACTCCGAGCTTTCTTT. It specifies CATDDRLGLRAFF.

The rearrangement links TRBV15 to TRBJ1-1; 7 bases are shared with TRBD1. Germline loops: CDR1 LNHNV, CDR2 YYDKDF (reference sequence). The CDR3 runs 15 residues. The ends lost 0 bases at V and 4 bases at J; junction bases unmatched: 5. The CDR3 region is CATSRDPAGGTEAFF. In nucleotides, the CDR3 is TGTGCCACCAGCAGAGATCCGGCAGGGGGCACTGAAGCTTTCTTT.

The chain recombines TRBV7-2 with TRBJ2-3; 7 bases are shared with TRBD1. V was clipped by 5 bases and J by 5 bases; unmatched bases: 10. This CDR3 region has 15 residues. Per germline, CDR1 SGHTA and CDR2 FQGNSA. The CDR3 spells CASSRDREVVDTQYF. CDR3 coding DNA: TGTGCCAGCAGCAGAGACAGGGAAGTGGTAGATACGCAGTATTTT.

Here the CDR3 DNA reads TGCGCCAGCAGCGGGGGACAGCTTAACAATGAGCAGTTCTTC. Encoded protein: CASSGGQLNNEQFF. The V call is TRBV5-1, the J call TRBJ2-1, with 7 positions matching TRBD1. This CDR3 has 14 residues. Germline values: CDR1 SGHRS, CDR2 YFSETQ. Trimming at V came to 4 bases and at J to 5 bases, leaving 6 bases not matched to a gene.

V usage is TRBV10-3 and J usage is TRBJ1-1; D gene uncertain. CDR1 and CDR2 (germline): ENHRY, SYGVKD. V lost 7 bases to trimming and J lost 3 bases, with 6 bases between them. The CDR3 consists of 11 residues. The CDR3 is CAIKEYTEAFF. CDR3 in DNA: TGTGCCATCAAAGAGTACACTGAAGCTTTCTTT.

The DNA of the CDR3 is TGTGCCAGCAGTGGAACCCCAATCGGGCAGTATTTT. Protein product: CASSGTPIGQYF. This rearrangement joins TRBV6-4 to TRBJ2-3; D gene uncertain. Germline CDR1 and CDR2: MRHNA and SNTAGT. This CDR3 has 12 amino acids. The germline V and J ends were trimmed by 4 bases and 11 bases, with 13 bases remaining between them.

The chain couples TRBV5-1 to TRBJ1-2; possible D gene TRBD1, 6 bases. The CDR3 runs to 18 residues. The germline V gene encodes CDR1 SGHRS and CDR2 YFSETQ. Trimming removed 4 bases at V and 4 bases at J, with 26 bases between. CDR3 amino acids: CASSQNRVGESFRYGYTF. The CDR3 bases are TGCGCCAGCAGCCAGAACAGGGTTGGGGAATCTTTCCGCTATGGCTACACCTTC.

CDR3 in amino acids: CAWTNRITATNEKLFF. CDR3 nucleotides: TGTGCCTGGACTAACAGAATAACAGCAACTAATGAAAAACTGTTTTTT. This chain uses TRBV30 with TRBJ1-4; D call uncertain. This CDR3 has 16 amino acids. V lost 4 bases, J lost 0 bases, and 15 bases lay in between. Germline V CDR1 and CDR2: GTSNPN, SVGIG (reference sequence). Full variable domain (missing parts from reference TRBV30 and TRBJ1-4): SQTIHQWPATLVQPVGSPLSLECTVEGTSNPNLYWYRQAAGRGLQLLFYSVGIGQISSEVPQNLSASRPQDRQFILSSKKLLLSDSGFYLCAWTNRITATNEKLFFGSGTQLSVL.